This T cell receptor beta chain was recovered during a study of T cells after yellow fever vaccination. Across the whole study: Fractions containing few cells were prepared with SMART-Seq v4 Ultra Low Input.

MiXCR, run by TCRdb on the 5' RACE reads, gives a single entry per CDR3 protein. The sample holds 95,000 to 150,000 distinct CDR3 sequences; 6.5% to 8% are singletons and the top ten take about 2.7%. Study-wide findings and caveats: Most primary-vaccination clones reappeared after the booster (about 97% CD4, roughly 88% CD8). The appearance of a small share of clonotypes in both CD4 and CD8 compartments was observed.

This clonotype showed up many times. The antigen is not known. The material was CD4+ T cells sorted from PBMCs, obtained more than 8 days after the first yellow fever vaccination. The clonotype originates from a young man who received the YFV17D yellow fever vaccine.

The DNA of the CDR3 is TGCGCCAGCAGCTTCACAGAGGACTATGGCTACACCTTC. It is translated as CASSFTEDYGYTF. The chain combines TRBV5-1 with TRBJ1-2, with D uncertain. V was cut by 2 bases and J by 3 bases, with 8 bases left in between. CDR1 SGHRS and CDR2 YFSETQ come from the germline V gene. CDR3 size: 13 residues.